This T cell receptor (beta chain) originates from a study of blood T cell repertoires in COVID-19. The repertoire was sequenced with immunoSEQ multiplex PCR; TCRdb's copy has only in-frame clones and lacks some. In the table there are 72,000 or so clones, roughly 90% of which are singletons. The CDR3 loop spans 11 amino acids. Germline values: CDR1 MNHEY, CDR2 SMNVEV (reference sequence). V was trimmed by 3 bases and J by 5 bases, leaving 3 bases between them. Sequenced sample: peripheral blood. This chain connects TRBV27 to TRBJ2-3; no reliable D call. The receptor comes from a man aged 60-69 years with acute or convalescent COVID-19. CDR3 residues: CASSFRDTQYF. The CDR3, as DNA: TGTGCCAGCAGTTTTAGAGATACGCAGTATTTT.